Each of the 14 T cell receptor beta chains below was sequenced from the same sample in a study of T-cell reconstitution after alpha-beta-depleted transplantation in children. As it was prepared, the TCRbeta library received unique molecular identifiers. TCRdb reanalysed the PCR reads using MiXCR and keeps one entry per CDR3 protein. The table includes roughly 300,000 distinct CDR3 sequences, roughly 12% detected once. Source: peripheral blood, taken 180 days after TCRalphabeta/CD19-depleted stem cell transplant. These receptors came from a male patient aged 2 to 10 who had a stem cell transplant for chronic granulomatous disease, so the T cells may come from the graft donor.

This clonotype occurred a few times. In nucleotides, the CDR3 is TGTGCCAGTAGTGTACAGGGGGCTATTTCTGAAGCTTTCTTT. Translating gives CASSVQGAISEAFF. V usage is TRBV19 and J usage is TRBJ1-1; 9 bases agree with TRBD1. V trimming: 5 bases; J trimming: 6 bases; junction bases outside the gene matches: 7. This CDR3 region has 14 residues. Germline CDR1 reads LNHDA; CDR2 reads SQIVND (reference sequence).

This chain joins TRBV5-4 and TRBJ1-1; D remains ambiguous. The V and J ends lost 4 bases and 4 bases respectively, with 11 bases between them. The CDR3 spans 13 residues. CDR1 SGHNT and CDR2 YYREEE come from the germline V gene (reference sequence). Here the CDR3 reads CASSQGWATEAFF. The CDR3 DNA is TGTGCCAGCAGCCAAGGGTGGGCCACTGAAGCTTTCTTT.

Ten or more counts support this clonotype. V and J are TRBV7-9 and TRBJ2-7; D not certain. The CDR3 contains 17 residues. The germline CDR1 and CDR2 sequences are SEHNR and FQNEAQ (reference sequence). The V end was cut by 1 base, the J end by 0 bases, with 16 bases between. CDR3 amino acids: CASSLVVGSGNSYEQYF. Written as DNA, the CDR3 is TGTGCCAGCAGCTTAGTGGTAGGAAGTGGCAACTCCTACGAGCAGTACTTC.

In its sample, this clonotype was seen many times. The genes are TRBV12-3 or TRBV12-4 and TRBJ2-7, with D perhaps matching TRBD2 (5 bases). The CDR3 spans 14 residues. Trimming took 3 bases from V and 5 from J, leaving 14 bases between them. CDR3 sequence (DNA): TGTGCCAGCAGTTTGGAACTAGTATCACACGAGCAGTACTTC. Translation: CASSLELVSHEQYF.

This clonotype showed up just a few times. This chain uses TRBV6-1 with TRBJ2-7; 8 nucleotides agree with TRBD2. Germline CDR1 reads MNHNS; CDR2 reads SASEGT. The ends lost 5 bases at V and 6 bases at J; junction bases unmatched: 15. The CDR3 contains 16 residues. DNA of the CDR3: TGTGCCAGCAGTCAGGGTACCCAAAGCGGGAGATCCGAGCAGTACTTC. This sequence encodes CASSQGTQSGRSEQYF.

This clonotype was counted ten times or more. The CDR3 DNA is TGTGCCAGCAGGTCCCAGATTAACTATGGCTACACCTTC. Translating gives CASRSQINYGYTF. The chain joins TRBV9 to TRBJ1-2, with D hard to call. CDR3 size: 13 residues. Trimming stripped 5 bases from V and 1 base from J, with 9 bases between. Germline CDR1 and CDR2: SGDLS and YYNGEE.

This clonotype has ten or more counts. The chain carries TRBV29-1 and TRBJ1-1; 8 bases agree with TRBD1. The CDR3 spans 18 residues. Germline V gene data show CDR1 as SQVTM and CDR2 as ANQGSEA. J lost 0 bases, V lost 6 bases, and 18 bases had no gene match. CDR3 coding DNA: TGCAGCGTAAAGCCCCGGACAGGGATCGAGGAAATGAACACTGAAGCTTTCTTT. This codes for CSVKPRTGIEEMNTEAFF. The entire variable domain, with the rest obtained from reference TRBV29-1 and TRBJ1-1, is as follows: SAVISQKPSRDICQRGTSLTIQCQVDSQVTMMFWYRQQPGQSLTLIATANQGSEATYESGFVIDKFPISRPNLTFSTLTVSNMSPEDSSIYLCSVKPRTGIEEMNTEAFFGQGTRLTVV.

This clonotype came up a few times. It may be a read error: a sequence one base away is much more abundant. The chain is built from TRBV5-1 and TRBJ1-2; maybe TRBD1 (5 bases). Germline V lookup: CDR1 SGHRS, CDR2 YFSETQ. The length of the CDR3 is 14 residues. The CDR3 is CASSLDQGFDGDTF. The DNA of the CDR3 is TGCGCCAGCAGCTTGGACCAGGGATTTGATGGCGACACCTTC.

This clonotype was seen ten or more times. The rearrangement joins TRBV5-1 to TRBJ1-2, with 8 positions matching TRBD1. The CDR3 is 16 amino acids. Trimming removed 0 bases from V and 4 bases from J; junction bases left unmatched: 8. Germline V CDR1 and CDR2: SGHRS, YFSETQ. Here the CDR3 reads CASSLDRNRGAYGYTF. CDR3 DNA sequence: TGCGCCAGCAGCTTGGATCGGAACAGGGGGGCCTATGGCTACACCTTC.

Comment on this clonotype: Just one base apart from a much larger clone, this may be a read error. The V call is TRBV9, the J call TRBJ2-1, with 9 bases identical to TRBD2. CDR1 is SGDLS, CDR2 YYNGEE, per germline. The CDR3 consists of 12 residues. DNA of the CDR3: TGTGTCAGCAGGACTAGCGTTAATGAGCAGTTCTTC. Translating gives CVSRTSVNEQFF.

CDR3 nucleotides: TGTGCCAGCAGCTTAGGAGAGAGGACCACAGATACGCAGTATTTT. This sequence encodes CASSLGERTTDTQYF. The chain combines TRBV11-3 with TRBJ2-3, with D unresolved. There are 15 residues in the CDR3. Trimming pared 1 base from V and 2 bases from J, leaving 10 bases between. Germline CDR1 SGHNT, CDR2 YENEEA.

This clonotype was seen repeatedly, ten times or more. This sequence joins TRBV4-1 and TRBJ2-4; TRBD2 might be the D (6 bases). The ends were cut back, 1 base at V and 4 bases at J, with 8 bases in the middle. The CDR3 contains 14 residues. Germline V lookup: CDR1 MGHRA, CDR2 YSYEKL. The CDR3 loop reads CASSQVAGKNIQYF. CDR3 coding DNA: TGCGCCAGCAGCCAAGTGGCGGGGAAAAACATTCAGTACTTC.

This clonotype has a count of ten or more. V is TRBV4-1 and J is TRBJ2-7; the D is unclear. V lost 0 bases and J lost 6, with 6 bases in between. The CDR3 is 12 amino acids. Germline V gives CDR1 MGHRA, CDR2 YSYEKL. Here the CDR3 DNA reads TGCGCCAGCAGCCAAGATCGGCTCGAGCAGTACTTC. It is translated as CASSQDRLEQYF.

This chain uses TRBV28 with TRBJ2-1; 9 bases fit TRBD2. The trim removed 5 bases at V and 10 bases at J, leaving 15 bases unmatched. The germline V gene has CDR1 MDHEN and CDR2 SYDVKM. The CDR3 extends over 16 amino acids. CDR3 sequence reads: CASSLLGSGSFVEQFF. CDR3 nucleotide sequence: TGTGCCAGCAGTCTTCTGGGTAGCGGGAGTTTCGTCGAGCAGTTCTTC.